These 3 T cell receptor beta chains share one sample of origin, sequenced in a study of T cells in women clearing cervical HPV infection. TCRdb keeps only in-frame clones here, not all; method: immunoSEQ multiplex PCR. The sample has about 26,000 clones. The sample taken for sequencing was blood buffy coat. These receptors all stem from a woman between 18 and 75 years old with a cervical HPV16 infection that either progressed to CIN3+ or cleared (not recorded which).

A word on this clone: The read halts 3 residues ahead of the CDR3 end, with the missing end drawn from the germline J gene. The gene calls are TRBV7-3 and TRBJ2-3, with D possibly being TRBD2 (7 bases). The CDR3 is 14 amino acids. Trimming stripped 4 bases from V and 4 bases from J, with 12 bases between. Per the germline V gene, CDR1 is SGHTA and CDR2 is FQGTGA. CDR3 DNA (partial): TGTGCCAGCAGCTCTGGGGGGGGCGCAGATACG. Translating gives CASSSGGGADT. The whole CDR3 protein reads CASSSGGGADTQYF.

A remark on this clone: The read stops 3 residues short of the end of the CDR3; the missing end is completed from the germline J gene. The chain has TRBV2 and TRBJ2-2, with TRBD2 matching 12 bases. The CDR3 contains 15 residues. Germline loops: CDR1 SNHLY, CDR2 FYNNEI. The ends lost 5 bases at V and 3 bases at J; junction bases unmatched: 1. The sequenced part of the CDR3 DNA is TGTGCCAGCAGTAGACTAGCGGGAGACACCGGGGAG. It translates to CASSRLAGDTGE. The CDR3 in its entirety is CASSRLAGDTGELFF.

Notes on this clone: The read finishes 3 residues shy of the CDR3 end, and the germline J gene is used to complete it. The chain employs TRBV29-1 and TRBJ1-2, with D tentatively TRBD1 (6 bases). Germline CDR1 and CDR2: SQVTM and ANQGSEA. The CDR3 runs to 12 residues. CDR3 DNA, as far as it was read: TGCAGCGTCGACTACCTCCAGGGGGGC. Translated: CSVDYLQGG. The full CDR3 reads CSVDYLQGGYTF.